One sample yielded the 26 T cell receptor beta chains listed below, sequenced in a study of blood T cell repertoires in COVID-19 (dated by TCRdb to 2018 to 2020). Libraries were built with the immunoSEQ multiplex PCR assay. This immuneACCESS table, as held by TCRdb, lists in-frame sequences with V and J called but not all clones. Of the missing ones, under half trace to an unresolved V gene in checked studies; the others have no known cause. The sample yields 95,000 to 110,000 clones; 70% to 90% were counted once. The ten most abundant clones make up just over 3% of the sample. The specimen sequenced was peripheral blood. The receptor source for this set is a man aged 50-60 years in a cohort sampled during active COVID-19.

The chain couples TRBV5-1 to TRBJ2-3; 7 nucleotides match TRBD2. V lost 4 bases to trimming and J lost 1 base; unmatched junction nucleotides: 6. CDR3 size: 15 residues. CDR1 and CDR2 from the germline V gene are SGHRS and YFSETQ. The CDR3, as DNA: TGCGCCAGCAGCCAAGGACTAGGGGGCACAGATACGCAGTATTTT. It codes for CASSQGLGGTDTQYF.

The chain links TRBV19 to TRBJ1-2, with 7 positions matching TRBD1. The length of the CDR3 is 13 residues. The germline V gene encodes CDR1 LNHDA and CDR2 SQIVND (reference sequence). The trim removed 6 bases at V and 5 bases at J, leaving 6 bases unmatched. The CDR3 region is CASSQGGSYGYTF. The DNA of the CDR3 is TGTGCCAGTAGCCAAGGGGGCAGTTATGGCTACACCTTC.

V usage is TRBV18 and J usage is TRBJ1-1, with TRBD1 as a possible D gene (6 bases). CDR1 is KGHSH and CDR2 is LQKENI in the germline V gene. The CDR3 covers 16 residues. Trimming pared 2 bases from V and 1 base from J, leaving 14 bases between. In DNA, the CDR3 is TGTGCCAGCTCACCATTCTCGGGGGGCGCGAACACTGAAGCTTTCTTT. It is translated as CASSPFSGGANTEAFF.

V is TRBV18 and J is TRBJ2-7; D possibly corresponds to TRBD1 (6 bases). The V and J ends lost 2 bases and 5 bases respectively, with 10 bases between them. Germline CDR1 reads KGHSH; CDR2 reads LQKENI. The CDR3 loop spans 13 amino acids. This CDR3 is CASSPSQGNEQYF. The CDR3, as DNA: TGTGCCAGCTCACCATCCCAGGGGAACGAGCAGTACTTC.

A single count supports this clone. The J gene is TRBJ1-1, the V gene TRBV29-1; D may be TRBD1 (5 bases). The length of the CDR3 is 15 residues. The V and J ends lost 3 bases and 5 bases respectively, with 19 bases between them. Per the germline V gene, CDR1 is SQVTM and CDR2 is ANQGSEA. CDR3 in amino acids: CSVEGGVGAGTEAFF. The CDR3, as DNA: TGCAGCGTTGAGGGGGGTGTAGGGGCTGGAACTGAAGCTTTCTTT. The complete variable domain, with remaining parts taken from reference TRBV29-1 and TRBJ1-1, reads SAVISQKPSRDICQRGTSLTIQCQVDSQVTMMFWYRQQPGQSLTLIATANQGSEATYESGFVIDKFPISRPNLTFSTLTVSNMSPEDSSIYLCSVEGGVGAGTEAFFGQGTRLTVV.

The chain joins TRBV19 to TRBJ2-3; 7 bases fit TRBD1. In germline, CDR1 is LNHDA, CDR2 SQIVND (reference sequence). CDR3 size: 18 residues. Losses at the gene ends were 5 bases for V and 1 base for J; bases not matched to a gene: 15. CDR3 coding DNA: TGTGCCAGTAGTCCGGGATTTAGACAGGGTGGAGGCACAGATACGCAGTATTTT. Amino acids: CASSPGFRQGGGTDTQYF.

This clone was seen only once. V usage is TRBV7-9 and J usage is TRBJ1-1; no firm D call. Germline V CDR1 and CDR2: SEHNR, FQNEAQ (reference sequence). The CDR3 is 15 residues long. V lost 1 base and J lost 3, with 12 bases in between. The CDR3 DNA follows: TGTGCCAGCAGCTTAGATAGCAGTTCGGACACTGAAGCTTTCTTT. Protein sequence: CASSLDSSSDTEAFF.

CDR3 residues: CASSLGSLRETQYF. Here the CDR3 DNA reads TGTGCCAGCAGCTTAGGGTCCCTAAGAGAGACCCAGTACTTC. This rearrangement joins TRBV11-3 to TRBJ2-5; D remains ambiguous. With 1 base removed from V and 4 bases from J, the gap between germline ends came to 10 bases. CDR1 SGHNT and CDR2 YENEEA come from the germline V gene. This CDR3 has 14 residues.

CDR3 DNA sequence: TGCAGCGTTGACCTCCAGGGGGGCACAGATACGCAGTATTTT. It specifies CSVDLQGGTDTQYF. This rearrangement joins TRBV29-1 to TRBJ2-3; 7 nucleotides line up with TRBD1. The germline gives CDR1 SQVTM, CDR2 ANQGSEA. Losses at the gene ends were 3 bases for V and 1 base for J; bases not matched to a gene: 4. There are 14 residues in the CDR3.

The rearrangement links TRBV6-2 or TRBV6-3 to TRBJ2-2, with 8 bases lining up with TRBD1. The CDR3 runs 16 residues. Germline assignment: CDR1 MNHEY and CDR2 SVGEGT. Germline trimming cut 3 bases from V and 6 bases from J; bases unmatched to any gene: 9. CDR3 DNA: TGTGCCAGCAGTTATCCGGGGCAGGGGGCCGCCGGGGAGCTGTTTTTT. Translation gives CASSYPGQGAAGELFF.

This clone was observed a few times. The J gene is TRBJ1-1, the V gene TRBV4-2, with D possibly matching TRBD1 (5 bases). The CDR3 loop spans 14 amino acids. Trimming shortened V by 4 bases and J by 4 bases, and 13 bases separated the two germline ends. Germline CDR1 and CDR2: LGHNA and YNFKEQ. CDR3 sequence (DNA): TGTGCCAGCAGCCTAGTGACAGCGAGCACTGAAGCTTTCTTT. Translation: CASSLVTASTEAFF.

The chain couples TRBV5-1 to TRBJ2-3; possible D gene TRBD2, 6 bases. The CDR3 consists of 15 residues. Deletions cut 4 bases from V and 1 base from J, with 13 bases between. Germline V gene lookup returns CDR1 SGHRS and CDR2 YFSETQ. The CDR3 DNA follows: TGCGCCAGCAGCCCGAGGCGGGGCGGCACAGATACGCAGTATTTT. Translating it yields CASSPRRGGTDTQYF.

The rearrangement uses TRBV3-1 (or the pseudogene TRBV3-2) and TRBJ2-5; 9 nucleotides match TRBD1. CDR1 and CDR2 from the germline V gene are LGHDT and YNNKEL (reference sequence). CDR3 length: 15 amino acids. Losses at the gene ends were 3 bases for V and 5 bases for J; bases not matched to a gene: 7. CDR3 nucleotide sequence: TGTGCCAGCAGCCACGGACAGGGGTTTGGCGAGACCCAGTACTTC. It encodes CASSHGQGFGETQYF.

The CDR3 loop is CASRGTISSYEQYF. Here the CDR3 DNA reads TGTGCCAGCAGAGGGACAATTTCTTCCTACGAGCAGTACTTC. The J gene is TRBJ2-7, the V gene TRBV2; TRBD1 is a possible D gene (6 bases). CDR1 SNHLY and CDR2 FYNNEI come from the germline V gene. The germline V and J ends were trimmed by 6 bases and 1 base, with 13 bases remaining between them. This CDR3 has 14 residues.

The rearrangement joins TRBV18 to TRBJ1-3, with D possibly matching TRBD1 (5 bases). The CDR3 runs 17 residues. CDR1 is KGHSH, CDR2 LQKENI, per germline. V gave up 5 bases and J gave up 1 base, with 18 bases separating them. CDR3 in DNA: TGTGCCAGCTCATCATCTCAGGGCTCCTTGTCTGGAAACACCATATATTTT. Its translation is CASSSSQGSLSGNTIYF.

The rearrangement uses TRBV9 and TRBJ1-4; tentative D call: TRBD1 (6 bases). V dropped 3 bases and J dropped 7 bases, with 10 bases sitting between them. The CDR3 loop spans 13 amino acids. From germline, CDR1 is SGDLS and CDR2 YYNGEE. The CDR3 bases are TGTGCCAGCAGCGGGACAGTTGGTGAAAAACTGTTTTTT. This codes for CASSGTVGEKLFF.

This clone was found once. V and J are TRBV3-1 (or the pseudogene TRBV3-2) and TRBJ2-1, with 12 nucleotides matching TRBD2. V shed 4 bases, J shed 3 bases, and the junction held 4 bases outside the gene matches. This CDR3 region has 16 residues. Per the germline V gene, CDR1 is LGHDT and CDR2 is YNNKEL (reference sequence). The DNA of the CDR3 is TGTGCCAGCAGCCTCCGGACTAGCGGGGTCTACAATGAGCAGTTCTTC. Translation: CASSLRTSGVYNEQFF.

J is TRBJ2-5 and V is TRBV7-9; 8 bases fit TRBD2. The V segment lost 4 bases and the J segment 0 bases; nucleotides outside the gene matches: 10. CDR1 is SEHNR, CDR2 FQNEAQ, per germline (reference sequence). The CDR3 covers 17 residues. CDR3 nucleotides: TGTGCCAGCAGCTCCCCTCCTAGCGGGCCGTACCAAGAGACCCAGTACTTC. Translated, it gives CASSSPPSGPYQETQYF.

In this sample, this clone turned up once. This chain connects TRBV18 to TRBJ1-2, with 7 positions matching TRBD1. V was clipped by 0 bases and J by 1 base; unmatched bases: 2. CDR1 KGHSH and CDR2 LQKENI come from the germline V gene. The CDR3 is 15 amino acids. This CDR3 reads CASSPPGQVNYGYTF. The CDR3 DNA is TGTGCCAGCTCACCACCCGGACAGGTTAACTATGGCTACACCTTC.

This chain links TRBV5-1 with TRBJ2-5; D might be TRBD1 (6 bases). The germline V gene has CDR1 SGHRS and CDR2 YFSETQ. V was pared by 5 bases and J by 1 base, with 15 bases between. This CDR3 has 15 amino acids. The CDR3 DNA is TGCGCCAGCAGTTTAGATGGACAGATCCAAGAGACCCAGTACTTC. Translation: CASSLDGQIQETQYF.

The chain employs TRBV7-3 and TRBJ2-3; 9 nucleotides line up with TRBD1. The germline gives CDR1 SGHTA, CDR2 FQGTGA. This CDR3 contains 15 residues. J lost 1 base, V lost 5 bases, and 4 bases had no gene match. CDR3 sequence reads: CASSRDRVGTDTQYF. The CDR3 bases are TGTGCCAGCAGCCGGGACAGGGTGGGCACAGATACGCAGTATTTT.

In DNA form, the CDR3 reads TGTGCCAGCAGTTCCGCCGGGACAGGGGGGGAAAAACTGTTTTTT. It specifies CASSSAGTGGEKLFF. This rearrangement joins TRBV28 to TRBJ1-4; 11 bases agree with TRBD1. This CDR3 is built from 15 residues. The germline CDR1 and CDR2 sequences are MDHEN and SYDVKM. J was trimmed by 8 bases and V by 4 bases; bases with no gene match: 6.

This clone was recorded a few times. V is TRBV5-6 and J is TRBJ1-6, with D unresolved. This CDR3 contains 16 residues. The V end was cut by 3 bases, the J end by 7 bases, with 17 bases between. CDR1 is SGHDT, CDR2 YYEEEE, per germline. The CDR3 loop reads CASSSFRTGVNSPLHF. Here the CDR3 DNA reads TGTGCCAGCAGCTCGTTCAGGACTGGGGTAAATTCACCCCTCCACTTT. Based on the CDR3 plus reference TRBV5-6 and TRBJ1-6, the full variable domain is DAGVTQSPTHLIKTRGQQVTLRCSPKSGHDTVSWYQQALGQGPQFIFQYYEEEERQRGNFPDRFSGHQFPNYSSELNVNALLLGDSALYLCASSSFRTGVNSPLHFGNGTRLTVT.

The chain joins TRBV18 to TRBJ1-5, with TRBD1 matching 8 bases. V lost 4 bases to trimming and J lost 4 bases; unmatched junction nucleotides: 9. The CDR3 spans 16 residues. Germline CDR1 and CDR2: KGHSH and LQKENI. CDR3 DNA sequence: TGTGCCAGCTCACTAAAGACAGGGGAGGGGAATCAGCCCCAGCATTTT. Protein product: CASSLKTGEGNQPQHF.

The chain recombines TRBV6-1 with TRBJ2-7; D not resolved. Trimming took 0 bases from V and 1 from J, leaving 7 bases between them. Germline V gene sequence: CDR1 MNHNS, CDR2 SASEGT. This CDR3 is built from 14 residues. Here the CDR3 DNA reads TGTGCCAGCAGTGAAGCGGGCCAGTCCTACGAGCAGTACGTC. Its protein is CASSEAGQSYEQYV.

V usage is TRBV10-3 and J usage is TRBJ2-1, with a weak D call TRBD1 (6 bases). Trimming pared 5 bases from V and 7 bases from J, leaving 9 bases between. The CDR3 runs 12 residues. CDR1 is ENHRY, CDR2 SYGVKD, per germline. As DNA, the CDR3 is TGTGCCATCAGTCCACAGGGAAATGAGCAGTTCTTC. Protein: CAISPQGNEQFF.